Each of the 4 T cell receptor beta chains below was sequenced from the same sample in a study of T cell changes during pregnancy in multiple sclerosis. The repertoire was sequenced with immunoSEQ multiplex PCR; TCRdb's copy has only in-frame clones and lacks some. The sample holds around 60,000 clones, 80% to 90% seen once. The source material was peripheral blood, sampled in the first trimester of pregnancy. These receptors were taken from a female donor with multiple sclerosis, enrolled in a pregnancy study.

The chain is built from TRBV7-2 and TRBJ2-1; no clear D gene. With 10 bases removed from V and 0 bases from J, the gap between germline ends came to 16 bases. This CDR3 is 15 amino acids long. Germline loops: CDR1 SGHTA, CDR2 FQGNSA. The CDR3 region is CAIADWKSSYNEQFF. The CDR3 DNA sequence: TGTGCCATCGCTGACTGGAAAAGCTCCTACAATGAGCAGTTCTTC.

V gene TRBV27 combines with J gene TRBJ2-2; no firm D call. The length of the CDR3 is 12 residues. Germline V gives CDR1 MNHEY, CDR2 SMNVEV (reference sequence). V dropped 5 bases and J dropped 2 bases, with 3 bases sitting between them. The CDR3 here is CASSLNTGELFF. CDR3 coding DNA: TGTGCCAGCAGTCTCAACACCGGGGAGCTGTTTTTT.

The chain has TRBV25-1 and TRBJ1-3; no firm D call. The CDR3 covers 15 residues. V was trimmed by 2 bases and J by 0 bases, leaving 8 bases between them. Germline CDR1 MGHDK, CDR2 SYGVNS. The CDR3 coding sequence is TGTGCCAGCAGTGAACCCGGTAGCTCTGGAAACACCATATATTTT. As protein: CASSEPGSSGNTIYF.

This chain joins TRBV25-1 and TRBJ1-4; D remains ambiguous. The CDR3 spans 15 residues. The V end lost 2 bases, the J end lost 5 bases, and 12 bases lay between the germline ends. Germline CDR1 MGHDK, CDR2 SYGVNS. The chain's CDR3 is CASSEGRSWNEKLFF. CDR3 DNA sequence: TGTGCCAGCAGTGAAGGTAGGAGCTGGAATGAAAAACTGTTTTTT.